This TCR beta chain was observed in a study of cytomegalovirus exposure and HLA in healthy donors. As for this clone: Antigen specificity is unknown.

CDR3 length: 13 amino acids. The germline CDR1 and CDR2 sequences are KGHSH and LQKENI. V lost 3 bases to trimming and J lost 7 bases; unmatched junction nucleotides: 4. All donors participated as healthy donors of bone marrow. There were likely unrecorded immune exposures, though donors were nominally healthy when sampled. Study results and caveats: Among TCR sequences, most were rare, though some public TCRs appeared in many donors. Across donors, sequencing depth was assumed by presence/absence analyses to be roughly uniform.

This PCR relied on a set of 60 Vbeta primers and 13 Jbeta primers. The data were produced by immunoSEQ multiplex PCR, yet TCRdb's version contains in-frame clones alone and is incomplete. The listing contains 45,000 to 55,000 clones. The chain is built from TRBV18 and TRBJ1-1; 8 bases match TRBD1. This TCR was sampled from a woman between 50 and 59 years old in good health and CMV-seropositive. Material for sequencing was PBMCs. CDR3 protein: CASSPQGADEAFF. CDR3 nucleotides: TGTGCCAGCTCACCCCAGGGGGCGGATGAAGCTTTCTTT.